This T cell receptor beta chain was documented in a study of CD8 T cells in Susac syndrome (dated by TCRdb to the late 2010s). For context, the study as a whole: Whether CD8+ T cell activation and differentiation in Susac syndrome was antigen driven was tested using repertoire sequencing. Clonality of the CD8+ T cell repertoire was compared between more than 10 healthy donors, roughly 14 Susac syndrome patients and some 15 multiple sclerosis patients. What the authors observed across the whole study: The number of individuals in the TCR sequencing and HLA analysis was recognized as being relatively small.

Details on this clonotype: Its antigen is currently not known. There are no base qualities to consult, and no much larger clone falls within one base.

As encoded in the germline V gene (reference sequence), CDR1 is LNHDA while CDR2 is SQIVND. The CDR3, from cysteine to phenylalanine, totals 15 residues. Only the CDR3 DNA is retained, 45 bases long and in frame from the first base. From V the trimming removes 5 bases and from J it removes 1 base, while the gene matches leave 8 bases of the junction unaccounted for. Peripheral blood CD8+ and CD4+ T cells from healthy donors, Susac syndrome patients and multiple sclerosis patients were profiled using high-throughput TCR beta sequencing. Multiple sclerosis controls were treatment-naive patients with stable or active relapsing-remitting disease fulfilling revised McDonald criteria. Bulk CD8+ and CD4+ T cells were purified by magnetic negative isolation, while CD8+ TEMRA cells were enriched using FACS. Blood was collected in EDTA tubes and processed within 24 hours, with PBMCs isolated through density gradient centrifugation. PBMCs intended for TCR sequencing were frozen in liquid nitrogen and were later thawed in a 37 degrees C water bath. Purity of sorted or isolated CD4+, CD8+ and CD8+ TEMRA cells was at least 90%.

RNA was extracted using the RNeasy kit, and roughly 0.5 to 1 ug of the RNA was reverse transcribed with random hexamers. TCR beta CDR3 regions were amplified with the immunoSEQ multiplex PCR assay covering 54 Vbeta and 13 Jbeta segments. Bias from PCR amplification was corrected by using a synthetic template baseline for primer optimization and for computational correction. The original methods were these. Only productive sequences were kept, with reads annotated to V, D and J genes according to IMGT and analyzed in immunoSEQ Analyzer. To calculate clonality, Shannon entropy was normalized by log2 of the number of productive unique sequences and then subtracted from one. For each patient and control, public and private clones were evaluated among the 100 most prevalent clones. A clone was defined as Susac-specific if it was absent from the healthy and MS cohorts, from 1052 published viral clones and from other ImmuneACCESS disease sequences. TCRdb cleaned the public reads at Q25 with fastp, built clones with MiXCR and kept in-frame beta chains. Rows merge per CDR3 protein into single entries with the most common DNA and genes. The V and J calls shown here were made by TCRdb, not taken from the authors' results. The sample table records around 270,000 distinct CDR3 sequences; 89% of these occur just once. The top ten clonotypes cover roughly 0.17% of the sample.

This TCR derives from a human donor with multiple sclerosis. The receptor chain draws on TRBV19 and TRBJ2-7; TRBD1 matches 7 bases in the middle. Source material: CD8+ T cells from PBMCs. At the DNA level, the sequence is TGTGCCAGTAGTCCCCGGGACAGAAATTCCTACGAGCAGTACTTC. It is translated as CASSPRDRNSYEQYF.